The T cell receptor (beta chain) described here comes from a study of T-cell memory formation after mild COVID-19. Looking at the study overall: Clustering of TCRs was largely donor specific.

TCRdb re-called the 5' RACE reads through MiXCR, storing one row per CDR3 protein. The sample holds under 250,000 distinct CDR3 sequences, 9.4% seen once. This clonotype was picked up a small number of times. The TCR was taken from a man aged 18 to 29 who had mild COVID-19 (a few samples of this study predate the infection). Cell type and time point are not known. Sequenced sample: PBMCs or a T cell subset sorted from them (not recorded which).

CDR3 protein: CASSLSGLFGTWQPQHF. DNA for the CDR3: TGTGCCAGCAGTTTATCCGGGCTATTCGGTACGTGGCAGCCCCAGCATTTT. The rearrangement joins TRBV12-3 or TRBV12-4 to TRBJ1-5, with D unclear. V gave up 2 bases and J gave up 7 bases, with 21 bases separating them. The CDR3 contains 17 residues.